These T cell receptor beta chains were read from a single sample in a study of cytomegalovirus exposure and HLA in healthy donors. TCRdb's copy holds only in-frame clones and misses some; the assay was immunoSEQ multiplex PCR. The table records approximately 100,000 clones, about 68% of them present only once. The specimen was PBMCs. The receptors were gathered from a male donor in good health and CMV-seropositive. Each CDR3 is given with its conserved first and last residue. The D gene is left open where the match is weak. Size tells how often a clone was seen (once, few, many) or the class of an expanded clone, and some rows leave it out.

19	NA	NA	TRBV4-3	TRBJ1-2	CASSQDFGGLLVRLYGYTF	TGCGCCAGCAGCCAAGATTTTGGGGGACTTCTTGTACGCTTATATGGCTACACCTTC
14	TRBD1	NA	TRBV6-5	TRBJ1-5	CASSIDRDSQPQHF	TGTGCCAGCAGTATCGACAGGGATTCTCAGCCCCAGCATTTT
13	NA	NA	TRBV28	TRBJ2-1	CASSSPGVEEQFF	TGTGCCAGCAGTTCCCCTGGAGTAGAGGAGCAGTTCTTC
16	NA	few	TRBV30	TRBJ1-2	CAWIGGGAGRGYGYTF	TGTGCCTGGATTGGGGGAGGGGCGGGTAGGGGCTATGGCTACACCTTC
17	NA	NA	TRBV21-1	TRBJ1-2	CASSMNRDRGPQVGYTF	TGTGCCAGCAGCATGAACCGGGACAGGGGGCCCCAGGTTGGCTACACCTTC
14	NA	NA	TRBV7-7	TRBJ2-5	CASSPTTYQETQYF	TGTGCTAGCAGCCCTACTACTTACCAAGAGACCCAGTACTTC
14	TRBD1	few	TRBV6-5	TRBJ1-2	CASSRQGRVVGYTF	TGTGCCAGCAGTCGACAGGGGCGGGTCGTGGGCTACACCTTC
16	TRBD2	few	TRBV6-1	TRBJ2-3	CASSELAGPYTDTQYF	TGTGCCAGCAGTGAATTAGCGGGACCTTACACAGATACGCAGTATTTT
15	NA	once	TRBV2	TRBJ1-5	CASSFSGISNQPQHF	TGTGCCAGCAGTTTTAGTGGTATAAGCAATCAGCCCCAGCATTTT
11	NA	few	TRBV29-1	TRBJ1-2	CSVEQGYGYTF	TGCAGCGTTGAACAGGGCTATGGCTACACCTTC
15	NA	NA	TRBV25-1	TRBJ2-3	CASSGLRNSGGTQYF	TGTGCCAGCAGTGGCCTTAGAAACTCCGGTGGTACGCAGTATTTT
16	TRBD1	NA	TRBV27	TRBJ1-1	CASSSRTGAWSTEAFF	TGTGCCAGCAGTTCTCGGACAGGGGCGTGGAGCACTGAAGCTTTCTTT
15	TRBD2	NA	TRBV7-2	TRBJ2-3	CASSPLTSVTDTQYF	TGTGCCAGCAGCCCTTTGACTAGCGTTACAGATACGCAGTATTTT
14	NA	NA	TRBV23-1	TRBJ2-7	CASSRHRSPYEQYF	TGCGCCAGCAGCCGACACAGGAGCCCCTACGAGCAGTACTTC
13	NA	NA	TRBV30	TRBJ1-1	CAWGTFRDTEAFF	TGTGCCTGGGGGACTTTCCGGGATACTGAAGCTTTCTTT
15	NA	few	TRBV5-4	TRBJ2-6	CASTLPGSGANVLTF	TGTGCCAGCACCCTTCCCGGCTCTGGGGCCAACGTCCTGACTTTC
15	TRBD2	NA	TRBV19	TRBJ2-1	CASSTLAGGPGEQFF	TGTGCCAGTAGTACTCTAGCGGGGGGCCCGGGTGAGCAGTTCTTC
15	TRBD2	NA	TRBV4-3	TRBJ2-3	CASSQDRGGPDTQYF	TGCGCCAGCAGCCAAGATCGGGGAGGGCCAGATACGCAGTATTTT
16	NA	NA	TRBV7-2	TRBJ1-4	CASSLGQTATNEKLFF	TGTGCCAGCAGCTTAGGCCAGACAGCAACTAATGAAAAACTGTTTTTT
16	NA	NA	TRBV27	TRBJ1-1	CASSLRQASMNTEAFF	TGTGCCAGCAGTTTAAGACAGGCCTCCATGAACACTGAAGCTTTCTTT
15	TRBD2	NA	TRBV7-7	TRBJ2-5	CASSWTSGDQETQYF	TGTGCTAGCAGTTGGACTAGCGGGGACCAAGAGACCCAGTACTTC
12	NA	NA	TRBV11-2	TRBJ1-3	CASSLVSNTIYF	TGTGCCAGCAGCTTAGTTTCTAACACCATATATTTT
15	NA	NA	TRBV10-3	TRBJ2-7	CAIRRPYRDSYEQYF	TGTGCCATCAGACGACCTTACAGGGACTCCTACGAGCAGTACTTC
12	TRBD1	few	TRBV19	TRBJ1-4	CATQTGNEKLFF	TGTGCCACTCAGACAGGGAATGAAAAACTGTTTTTT
14	TRBD1	NA	TRBV6-5	TRBJ1-2	CASNRQGGNYGYTF	TGTGCCAGCAACCGACAGGGCGGAAACTATGGCTACACCTTC
14	NA	NA	TRBV27	TRBJ1-2	CASGAPRVLRGYTF	TGTGCCAGCGGCGCCCCCCGGGTCCTGAGGGGCTACACCTTC
14	TRBD1	NA	TRBV9	TRBJ2-7	CASSVGQGAYEQYF	TGTGCCAGCAGCGTAGGACAGGGGGCCTACGAGCAGTACTTC